This T cell receptor (beta chain) was obtained from a study of T cell responses to AZD1222 COVID-19 vaccine. Comments on this clone: What it binds is unknown.

Findings and caveats of the study: Of spike-specific TCRs, nearly half reportedly target regions left unmutated in variants.

Assay used: immunoSEQ multiplex PCR; TCRdb lists only in-frame clones, some missing. Altogether roughly 170,000 clones are present, 94% being singletons, with the ten largest covering about 1.5%. This receptor was identified in an adult who received the AZD1222 COVID-19 vaccine. Source: peripheral blood, taken 28 days after the second AZD1222 dose.

This chain's CDR3 is CASSSGQLNQPQHF. The CDR3 region has the DNA TGTGCCAGCAGTTCGGGACAGCTCAATCAGCCCCAGCATTTT. The chain has TRBV28 and TRBJ1-5, with TRBD1 matching over 7 bases. J was trimmed by 3 bases and V by 4 bases; bases with no gene match: 3. The CDR3 sequence is 14 residues long. Germline V CDR1 and CDR2: MDHEN, SYDVKM.